These 21 T cell receptor beta chains originate from one sample sequenced in a study of T cell clonality in common variable immunodeficiency. Overall study findings and caveats: In common variable immunodeficiency, TCR beta chains reportedly carried fewer deletions and N-nucleotide insertions.

What these receptors recognize is not known. Produced via immunoSEQ multiplex PCR; TCRdb's table is partial and in-frame only. The sample has some 19,000 clones, none seen only once. Sequencing was carried out using peripheral blood mononuclear cells. The receptors originated from a human donor with common variable immunodeficiency.

At least ten counts were recorded for this clone. The CDR3 end lies 3 residues beyond the end of the read and is filled in from the germline J gene. The chain joins TRBV20-1 to TRBJ2-1, with TRBD2 identical over 8 bases. The CDR3 contains 14 residues. V dropped 6 bases and J dropped 4; count of bases not matched to a gene: 8. CDR1 is DFQATT, CDR2 SNEGSKA, per germline (reference sequence). The sequenced part of the CDR3 DNA is TGCAGTGCCCCAGCGGGAGCGGATTACAATGAG. Encoded protein: CSAPAGADYNE. The entire CDR3 is CSAPAGADYNEQFF.

Turning to this clone: Coverage ceases 3 residues before the CDR3 finishes, and the germline J gene fills in the end. This sequence joins TRBV18 and TRBJ2-7, with no clear D. In germline, CDR1 is KGHSH, CDR2 LQKENI. The CDR3 has 14 amino acids. Trimming removed 2 bases at V and 3 bases at J, with 11 bases between. Incomplete CDR3 DNA: TGTGCCAGCTCACCATCTTCAGATTTCTACGAG. It codes for CASSPSSDFYE. The complete CDR3 sequence is CASSPSSDFYEQYF.

This clone turned up a few times. The read ends 3 residues early relative to the CDR3; the germline J gene fills the gap. The chain recombines TRBV7-9 with TRBJ2-4; the D gene is possibly TRBD1 (5 bases). The V gene lost 5 bases and the J gene lost 1 base, with 12 bases spanning the gap. The CDR3 runs to 15 residues. Looked up from germline, CDR1 is SEHNR and CDR2 is FQNEAQ (reference sequence). The CDR3 spells CASSVRTGAKNIQYF. The CDR3 DNA, read in part, is TGTGCCAGCAGCGTCCGAACAGGTGCCAAAAACATT.

As to this clone: The read is 3 residues too short to cover the CDR3 end, so that end is filled in from the germline J gene. This chain links TRBV30 with TRBJ2-7; D not resolved. Trimming removed 1 base from V and 5 bases from J, with 21 bases in between. The germline V gene has CDR1 GTSNPN and CDR2 SVGIG (reference sequence). The CDR3 has 16 residues. The chain's CDR3 is CAWSEGLRMVGDEQYF. The sequenced CDR3 bases are TGTGCCTGGAGTGAAGGGTTAAGGATGGTTGGCGACGAG.

Concerning this clone: The read ends 3 residues early relative to the CDR3; the germline J gene fills the gap. J is TRBJ1-1 and V is TRBV7-7, with 7 positions matching TRBD1. Looked up from germline, CDR1 is SSHAT and CDR2 is FNYEAQ (reference sequence). This CDR3 has 12 amino acids. The CDR3 spells CASSRVGGPAFF. The sequenced part of the CDR3 DNA is TGTGCCAGCAGCAGGGTAGGGGGCCCC.

This clone was counted a few times. The sequence runs out 3 residues before the end of the CDR3; the remainder is reconstructed from the germline J gene. This chain joins TRBV7-6 and TRBJ2-7, with D perhaps TRBD1 (5 bases). The CDR3 totals 13 residues. With 0 bases removed from V and 6 bases from J, the gap between germline ends came to 9 bases. Per the germline V gene, CDR1 is SGHVS and CDR2 is FNYEAQ. The part of the CDR3 DNA that was read is TGTGCCAGCAGCTTAGCGTCAGGGTTCGAG. Encoded protein: CASSLASGFE. The entire CDR3 reads CASSLASGFEQYF.

Concerning this clone: The read ends 3 residues shy of where the CDR3 ends; the end is completed using the germline J gene. The chain joins TRBV18 to TRBJ1-2; 8 bases agree with TRBD1. The CDR3 loop spans 14 amino acids. Germline V gene lookup returns CDR1 KGHSH and CDR2 LQKENI. V lost 4 bases, J lost 6 bases, and 7 bases stayed unmatched. Partial CDR3 DNA: TGTGCCAGCTCACAGGACAGGGTCGCAGATGGC. Its protein is CASSQDRVADG. From start to end, the CDR3 is CASSQDRVADGYTF.

Worth noting for this clone: The read ends 3 residues shy of where the CDR3 ends; the end is completed using the germline J gene. The chain joins TRBV5-1 to TRBJ2-6; TRBD1 matches 8 bases. The junction had 5 bases not matched to a gene; V was cut back by 3 bases and J by 0 bases. CDR1 SGHRS and CDR2 YFSETQ come from the germline V gene. The CDR3 covers 17 residues. Here the CDR3 reads CASSSGTGYSGANVLTF. The covered CDR3 bases are TGCGCCAGCAGCTCCGGGACAGGTTACTCTGGGGCCAACGTC.

A note on this clone: The read comes to an end 3 residues before the CDR3 does, leaving the germline J gene to fill in the end. V and J are TRBV6-2 or TRBV6-3 and TRBJ2-3; TRBD1 matches at 7 bases. CDR1 MNHEY and CDR2 SVGEGT come from the germline V gene. V shed 7 bases and J 5 bases; nucleotides not matched to a gene: 12. The CDR3 contains 15 residues. The CDR3 region is CASNPPDREIDTQYF. CDR3 bases read: TGTGCCAGCAATCCCCCTGACAGGGAGATAGATACG.

This clone has more than one count but fewer than ten. The part of the CDR3 DNA that was read is TGTGCCAGCAGCTTATTCGGCGGGAGCAATGAG. Residues: CASSLFGGSNE. The CDR3 as a whole reads CASSLFGGSNEQFF. This sequence joins TRBV7-8 and TRBJ2-1, with 7 bases aligning to TRBD2. The observed sequence ends 3 residues before the CDR3 terminus, with the missing tail filled in from the germline J gene. Germline CDR1 and CDR2: SGHVS and FQNEAQ. Losses at the gene ends were 2 bases for V and 6 bases for J; bases not matched to a gene: 4. This CDR3 spans 14 amino acids.

As regards this clone: The CDR3 extends 3 residues past the end of the read, so its final part is completed from the germline J gene. The genes are TRBV6-1 and TRBJ2-7, with no clear D. V was cut by 0 bases and J by 4 bases, with 4 bases left in between. The germline gives CDR1 MNHNS, CDR2 SASEGT. The CDR3 runs to 12 residues. The CDR3 sequence: CASSEASYEQYF. CDR3 DNA (partial): TGTGCCAGCAGTGAAGCTTCTTACGAG.

This clone was counted ten times or more. The CDR3 is cut off 3 residues early in the read; its end comes from the germline J gene. The rearrangement links TRBV30 to TRBJ2-3; 7 bases fit TRBD1. Germline CDR1 and CDR2: GTSNPN and SVGIG (reference sequence). The CDR3 runs 13 residues. V was clipped by 8 bases and J by 0 bases; unmatched bases: 5. The part of the CDR3 DNA that was read is TGTGCCCGCAACAGGGGAAGCACAGATACG. This gives the protein CARNRGSTDT. The entire CDR3 protein reads CARNRGSTDTQYF. Drawing the rest from reference TRBV30 and TRBJ2-3, the complete variable domain is SQTIHQWPATLVQPVGSPLSLECTVEGTSNPNLYWYRQAAGRGLQLLFYSVGIGQISSEVPQNLSASRPQDRQFILSSKKLLLSDSGFYLCARNRGSTDTQYFGPGTRLTVL.

A remark on this clone: The CDR3 extends 3 residues past the end of the read, so its final part is completed from the germline J gene. The J gene is TRBJ2-7, the V gene TRBV5-5, with 9 bases aligning to TRBD1. From germline, CDR1 is SGHKS and CDR2 YYEKEE (reference sequence). There are 14 residues in the CDR3. J lost 4 bases, V lost 7 bases, and 9 bases had no gene match. The DNA read from the CDR3 is TGTGCCAGCGGATCGACAGGGGGTTTTTACGAG. Amino acids: CASGSTGGFYE. The whole CDR3 protein reads CASGSTGGFYEQYF.

This clone was detected ten times or more. The CDR3 region is CAISALVPRLRNTGELFF. The sequenced part of the CDR3 DNA is TGTGCCATCAGTGCACTGGTGCCCAGACTCCGAAACACCGGGGAG. The rearrangement joins TRBV10-3 to TRBJ2-2; unclear D gene. Read coverage stops 3 residues before the CDR3 terminus; the germline J gene supplies the remainder. Trimming cost V 4 bases and J 2 bases, with 20 bases left between them. From germline, CDR1 is ENHRY and CDR2 SYGVKD. The CDR3 runs to 18 residues.

This clone was observed a handful of times. The observed sequence ends 3 residues before the CDR3 terminus, with the missing tail filled in from the germline J gene. The V and J genes are TRBV30 and TRBJ2-7; TRBD2 is a possible D gene (5 bases). The V gene's germline CDR1 is GTSNPN and CDR2 SVGIG (reference sequence). V was clipped by 2 bases and J by 3 bases, with 11 bases between them. The CDR3 extends over 13 amino acids. The part of the CDR3 DNA that was read is TGTGCCTGGAGTCGGGGATTTTTCTACGAG. This gives the protein CAWSRGFFYE. The whole CDR3 protein reads CAWSRGFFYEQYF.

This clone was counted between two and nine times. The read halts 3 residues ahead of the CDR3 end, with the missing end drawn from the germline J gene. V usage is TRBV6-2 or TRBV6-3 and J usage is TRBJ2-1; 8 bases match TRBD1. Germline CDR1 MNHEY, CDR2 SVGEGT. The CDR3 covers 15 residues. The ends lost 5 bases at V and 2 bases at J; junction bases unmatched: 5. The CDR3 loop reads CASSPVQGAYNEQFF. CDR3 bases read: TGTGCCAGCAGTCCAGTACAGGGGGCCTACAATGAG.

About this clone: Read sequence stops 3 residues before the CDR3 end, and the germline J gene provides the missing end. This chain joins TRBV7-9 and TRBJ1-6, with a tentative D call TRBD1 (6 bases). The CDR3 length is 13 residues. Germline V gives CDR1 SEHNR, CDR2 FQNEAQ (reference sequence). Deletions cut 3 bases from V and 10 bases from J, with 10 bases between. The CDR3 protein is CASSLERGSPLHF. The CDR3 bases that were read are TGTGCCAGCAGCTTGGAGAGGGGGTCACCC.

This clone was seen many times. The read terminates 3 residues before the CDR3 end, so the remaining end is supplied by the germline J gene. The chain carries TRBV5-1 and TRBJ2-2; 8 nucleotides match TRBD1. Trimming removed 1 base from V and 4 bases from J; junction bases left unmatched: 6. The CDR3 covers 16 residues. Germline lookup yields CDR1 SGHRS and CDR2 YFSETQ. This chain's CDR3 is CASSLLSQGGTGELFF. The DNA read from the CDR3 is TGCGCCAGCAGCTTGCTCTCACAGGGGGGCACCGGGGAG.

This clone was seen a handful of times. The CDR3 goes on 3 residues after the read ends, and that part is filled in from the germline J gene. This chain links TRBV2 with TRBJ2-1, with TRBD1 identical over 7 bases. This CDR3 has 14 amino acids. CDR1 and CDR2 from the germline V gene are SNHLY and FYNNEI. J lost 9 bases, V lost 6 bases, and 11 bases had no gene match. The CDR3 bases that were read are TGTGCCAGCAGGAGAACACAGGGGTCGGGTGAG. Residues: CASRRTQGSGE. The full CDR3 reads CASRRTQGSGEQFF. Filled out from reference TRBV2 and TRBJ2-1, the complete variable domain reads EPEVTQTPSHQVTQMGQEVILRCVPISNHLYFYWYRQILGQKVEFLVSFYNNEISEKSEIFDDQFSVERPDGSNFTLKIRSTKLEDSAMYFCASRRTQGSGEQFFGPGTRLTVL.

This clone has just a few counts. The DNA read from the CDR3 is TGTGCCAGCAGCCCCCGGGAGGGGTCCTACGAG. It translates to CASSPREGSYE. In full, the CDR3 is CASSPREGSYEQYF. This chain links TRBV7-8 with TRBJ2-7; 8 positions match TRBD2. The read ends 3 residues early relative to the CDR3; the germline J gene fills the gap. The CDR3 contains 14 residues. After removal of 5 bases from V and 1 base from J, the junction contained 4 bases not matched to a gene. Germline CDR1 is SGHVS and CDR2 is FQNEAQ. The variable domain in full, completed from reference TRBV7-8 and TRBJ2-7, reads GAGVSQSPRYKVAKRGQDVALRCDPISGHVSLFWYQQALGQGPEFLTYFQNEAQLDKSGLPSDRFFAERPEGSVSTLKIQRTQQEDSAVYLCASSPREGSYEQYFGPGTRLTVT.

In this sample, this clone turned up a few times. The read terminates 3 residues before the CDR3 end, so the remaining end is supplied by the germline J gene. This chain uses TRBV19 with TRBJ1-6; TRBD1 matches 10 bases. Germline V lookup: CDR1 LNHDA, CDR2 SQIVND (reference sequence). The V segment lost 7 bases and the J segment 7 bases; nucleotides outside the gene matches: 1. This CDR3 is 13 amino acids long. CDR3 DNA, as far as it was read: TGTGCCAGTATGGGACAGGGGAATTCACCC. This sequence encodes CASMGQGNSP. The full CDR3 is CASMGQGNSPLHF.